These T cell receptor beta chains were read from a single sample in a study of Ad26.COV2.S vaccination and SARS-CoV-2 variants. The data were produced by immunoSEQ multiplex PCR, yet TCRdb's version contains in-frame clones alone and is incomplete. Here the sample spans approximately 410,000 clones, over 75% being singletons. Here the sequenced sample was peripheral blood, taken in a trial of Ad26.COV2.S vaccine versus placebo. The receptors originated from a person between 18 and 60 years old who received the Ad26.COV2.S COVID-19 vaccine or a placebo. Both conserved end residues are part of each CDR3. Size is stated for part of the rows, as once, few or many counts, or as a class when the clone is expanded.

abundance	v_gene	j_gene	CDR3aa
-	TRBV4-1	TRBJ2-2	CASSLYYGTENTGELFF
-	TRBV3-1/TRBV3-2	TRBJ2-5	CASSLTGAGGPRKTQYF
-	TRBV7-9	TRBJ2-7	CASSLTGERYYEQYF
-	TRBV19	TRBJ1-5	CASSIVGQRYSNQPQHF
-	TRBV6-5	TRBJ1-2	CASAQERNYGYTF
-	TRBV28	TRBJ1-1	CASSIRDRLLEAFF
-	TRBV7-9	TRBJ2-1	CASSFQGSSYNEQFF
-	TRBV9	TRBJ2-4	CASSVVGGAKNIQYF
-	TRBV7-9	TRBJ1-1	CASSSTGFEAFF
-	TRBV7-2	TRBJ2-7	CASSLAKSGQYF
-	TRBV19	TRBJ2-1	CASSDPKDEQFF
-	TRBV28	TRBJ2-1	CASSLSQDGYNEQFF
-	TRBV12-3/TRBV12-4	TRBJ2-7	CASSLSLPYEQYF
-	TRBV10-3	TRBJ1-5	CAIADRVEDQPQHF
-	TRBV6-5	TRBJ1-5	CASSLGGVNQPQHF
-	TRBV6-5	TRBJ1-1	CASSSGPINTEAFF
-	TRBV28	TRBJ1-1	CASSWGGTTEAFF
once	TRBV6-6	TRBJ2-7	CASSYGGRSTYEQYF
-	TRBV7-9	TRBJ2-7	CASTPGFYEQYF
-	TRBV7-2	TRBJ1-5	CASSLDRTSSNQPQHF
-	TRBV29-1	TRBJ1-5	CSARTGTNQPQHF
few	TRBV2	TRBJ1-1	CASSLWMGAFF
many	TRBV15	TRBJ2-1	CATGAGQGYNEQFF
few	TRBV7-9	TRBJ2-2	CASSASSGGRRVTGELFF
few	TRBV10-3	TRBJ1-6	CAISGDRRSPLHF
few	TRBV30	TRBJ1-1	CAWSSGTGVAEAFF
few	TRBV6-7	TRBJ2-2	CASSYSQGSGTPNTGELFF
-	TRBV3-1/TRBV3-2	TRBJ1-1	CASSLVPGQGSAFF
-	TRBV27	TRBJ2-7	CASSPLRDRPYEQYF
once	TRBV4-1	TRBJ1-2	CASSQDQGIRDGYTF
-	TRBV28	TRBJ2-7	CASTNRDRAYEQYF
-	TRBV28	TRBJ2-7	CASSTRTGPSYEQYF
few	TRBV11-2	TRBJ1-6	CASSLDPADSPLHF
-	TRBV7-2	TRBJ2-3	CASSLSLAGGGATQYF
-	TRBV7-9	TRBJ2-1	CASSLASDRGFEQFF
-	TRBV19	TRBJ2-4	CASSIFPATPNFF
-	TRBV9	TRBJ2-1	CASSPKLTGLANEQFF
-	TRBV12-3/TRBV12-4	TRBJ2-3	CASSFMGAPTQYF
-	TRBV30	TRBJ1-2	CAWATGANYGYTF
-	TRBV4-3	TRBJ2-2	CASSHLTGPRSTGELFF
-	TRBV6-2/TRBV6-3	TRBJ2-7	CASSPVIYEQYF
-	TRBV15	TRBJ1-3	CATREDRSSGNTIYF
-	TRBV5-4	TRBJ2-7	CASSLSLKAGSYEQYF
-	TRBV7-6	TRBJ2-1	CASSLNNEQFF
-	TRBV7-9	TRBJ1-1	CASSQDGRILNTEAFF
-	TRBV6-2/TRBV6-3	TRBJ2-6	CASSPTMTGTDGANVLTF
-	TRBV19	TRBJ1-4	CATKWQGGPTNEKLFF
-	TRBV7-9	TRBJ1-5	CASSYDGQAGEDQPQHF
-	TRBV4-1	TRBJ2-2	CATTDIGLSGVGELFF